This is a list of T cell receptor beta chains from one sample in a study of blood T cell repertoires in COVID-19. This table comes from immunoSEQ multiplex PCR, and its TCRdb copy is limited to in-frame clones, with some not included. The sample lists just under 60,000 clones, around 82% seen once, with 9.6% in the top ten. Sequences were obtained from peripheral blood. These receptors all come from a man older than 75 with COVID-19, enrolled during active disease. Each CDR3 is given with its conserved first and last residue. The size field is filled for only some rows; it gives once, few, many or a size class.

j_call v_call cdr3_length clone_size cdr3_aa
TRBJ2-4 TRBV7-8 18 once CASSIGTSGPIAKNIQYF
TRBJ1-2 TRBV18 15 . CASSPQGGSNYGYTF
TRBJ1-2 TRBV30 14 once CAWSGAGRQGGYTF
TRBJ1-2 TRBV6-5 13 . CASTGREGYGYTF
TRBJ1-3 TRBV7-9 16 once CASSLTGKRSGNTIYF
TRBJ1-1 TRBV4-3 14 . CASSRSGEDTEAFF
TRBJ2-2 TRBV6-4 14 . CASSGGPTTGELFF
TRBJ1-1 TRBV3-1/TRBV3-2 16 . CASSQAGRGENTEAFF
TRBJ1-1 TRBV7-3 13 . CASSEWTGREAFF
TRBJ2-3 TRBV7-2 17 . CASSYAWPAGGRDTQYF
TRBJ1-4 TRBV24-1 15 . CATQSRGTGREKLFF
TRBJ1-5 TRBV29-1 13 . CSVERQDGEPQHF
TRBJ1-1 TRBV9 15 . CASSPPVGGFSEAFF